A selection of T cell receptor beta chains follows, all from one sample in a study of blood T cells in healthy people across ages. TCRdb called the 5' RACE reads again in MiXCR, with one record for every CDR3 protein. The sample contains 1.5 million to 2 million distinct CDR3 sequences, roughly two fifths of which appear only once. Material: blood. The receptors come from a human donor in good health. CDR3s include the opening cysteine and the closing phenylalanine or tryptophan. The D gene is left open where the match is weak. The size field is filled for only some rows; it gives once, few, many or a size class.

v_gene,d_gene,j_gene,abundance,CDR3aa,CDR3nt
TRBV7-2,-,TRBJ2-3,-,CASSSLWTSTDTQYF,TGTGCCAGCAGCTCTTTATGGACTAGCACAGATACGCAGTATTTT
TRBV4-1,-,TRBJ1-1,-,CASSQELGARLNTEAFF,TGCGCCAGCAGCCAAGAATTGGGGGCTCGGTTGAACACTGAAGCTTTCTTT
TRBV27,-,TRBJ2-1,-,CASSLYRGDSEQFF,TGTGCCAGCAGTTTATATCGCGGGGATAGCGAGCAGTTCTTC
TRBV24-1,-,TRBJ2-7,few,CATSDPTAPREEQYF,TGTGCCACCAGTGACCCGACAGCACCCCGGGAGGAGCAGTACTTC
TRBV27,TRBD1,TRBJ1-1,-,CASSPTGWNTEAFF,TGTGCCAGCAGTCCGACAGGGTGGAACACTGAAGCTTTCTTT
TRBV29-1,-,TRBJ1-2,many,CSVDLTAASYTF,TGCAGCGTTGATTTGACGGCGGCAAGCTACACCTTC
TRBV7-6,-,TRBJ1-4,few,CASSPGTWSEKLFF,TGTGCCAGCAGCCCCGGGACATGGAGTGAAAAACTGTTTTTT
TRBV7-9,-,TRBJ2-7,-,CASSLVTGHSSRYEQYF,TGTGCCAGCAGCTTAGTGACGGGACACTCGTCCCGGTACGAGCAGTACTTC
TRBV4-3,TRBD2,TRBJ2-3,-,CASSQDIGGASDTQYF,TGCGCCAGCAGCCAAGATATCGGGGGGGCATCAGATACGCAGTATTTT
TRBV28,-,TRBJ1-1,few,CASSLWNAEAFF,TGTGCCAGCAGTTTATGGAACGCTGAAGCTTTCTTT
TRBV24-1,TRBD1,TRBJ2-1,-,CATGDLAGGVDEQFF,TGTGCCACCGGTGATTTAGCAGGGGGCGTCGATGAGCAGTTCTTC
TRBV12-3/TRBV12-4,-,TRBJ2-1,few,CASSPARDEQFF,TGTGCCAGCAGTCCGGCCCGAGATGAGCAGTTCTTC
TRBV27,-,TRBJ1-1,-,CASRPPGLSWNTEAFF,TGTGCCAGCAGACCGCCAGGGTTAAGTTGGAACACTGAAGCTTTCTTT
TRBV11-1,-,TRBJ2-1,few,CASSLLRGTYNEQFF,TGTGCCAGCAGCTTACTCCGCGGGACTTACAATGAGCAGTTCTTC
TRBV18,-,TRBJ1-1,-,CASSPPLNTEAFF,TGTGCCAGCTCACCTCCACTTAACACTGAAGCTTTCTTT
TRBV29-1,-,TRBJ2-7,-,CSVEGGTGPYEQYF,TGCAGCGTTGAGGGGGGGACAGGTCCCTACGAGCAGTACTTC
TRBV13,-,TRBJ2-7,few,CASSLRGDTYEQYF,TGTGCCAGCAGCTTAAGGGGGGACACCTACGAGCAGTACTTC
TRBV9,TRBD1,TRBJ2-7,few,CASSARQGSSYEQYF,TGTGCCAGCAGCGCGAGACAGGGGAGCTCCTACGAGCAGTACTTC
TRBV6-1,-,TRBJ2-1,-,CAIYLVNVQFF,TGTGCCATCTACCTAGTCAATGTGCAGTTCTTC
TRBV7-9,-,TRBJ1-2,few,CASSLEMRGYTF,TGTGCCAGCAGCTTAGAAATGAGAGGCTACACCTTC
TRBV27,-,TRBJ1-2,-,CASSLLWTKDSDGYTF,TGTGCCAGCAGTTTATTATGGACGAAAGATTCCGATGGCTACACCTTC
TRBV5-1,-,TRBJ2-1,few,CASSWTASIYNEQFF,TGCGCCAGCAGCTGGACAGCATCCATCTACAATGAGCAGTTCTTC
TRBV20-1,-,TRBJ2-2,-,CSAARPRSGTGELFF,TGCAGTGCCGCGAGACCCCGAAGCGGCACCGGGGAGCTGTTTTTT
TRBV9,-,TRBJ2-4,-,CASSVDGTDNEQYF,TGTGCCAGCAGCGTAGACGGGACGGACAATGAGCAGTATTTC
TRBV27,TRBD1,TRBJ1-2,-,CASSYTGGLSGYTF,TGTGCCAGCAGTTATACAGGGGGCTTAAGTGGCTACACCTTC
TRBV20-1,TRBD2,TRBJ2-3,-,CSARDWDYSTDTQYF,TGCAGTGCTAGAGACTGGGACTACAGCACAGATACGCAGTATTTT
TRBV11-2,TRBD2,TRBJ2-3,-,CASSLVYSSGGHTDTQYF,TGTGCCAGCAGCTTAGTGTATTCTAGCGGGGGACACACAGATACGCAGTATTTT
TRBV27,TRBD2,TRBJ2-1,-,CARRPGLPNNEQFF,TGTGCCAGACGTCCGGGACTACCCAACAATGAGCAGTTCTTC
TRBV4-3,-,TRBJ2-3,-,CASSRESWADTQYF,TGCGCCAGCAGCCGAGAAAGTTGGGCAGATACGCAGTATTTT
TRBV12-3/TRBV12-4,TRBD1,TRBJ2-3,-,CASSPWTGLRGTQYF,TGTGCCAGCAGCCCATGGACAGGTCTGAGGGGTACGCAGTATTTT
TRBV10-3,TRBD1,TRBJ1-1,few,CAIRNQGARTEAFF,TGTGCCATCAGGAATCAGGGGGCGCGCACTGAAGCTTTCTTT
TRBV7-8,TRBD2,TRBJ2-1,-,CASSLGGAAGGRQFF,TGTGCCAGCAGCTTAGGAGGCGCTGCGGGGGGCCGGCAGTTCTTC
TRBV7-9,-,TRBJ1-4,few,CASSPPRQGRDEKLFF,TGTGCCAGCAGCCCCCCGCGGCAGGGCCGGGATGAAAAACTGTTTTTT
TRBV5-1,TRBD2,TRBJ2-1,-,CASSLAASGGDEQFF,TGCGCCAGCAGCTTGGCGGCTAGCGGGGGCGATGAGCAGTTCTTC
TRBV20-1,TRBD1,TRBJ2-2,-,CSAPPGGRGNTGELFF,TGCAGTGCTCCTCCAGGGGGACGGGGGAACACCGGGGAGCTGTTTTTT
TRBV15,-,TRBJ1-6,-,CATSGDLGRADVLHF,TGTGCCACCAGCGGAGATCTCGGCAGGGCCGACGTCCTCCACTTT
TRBV13,-,TRBJ2-7,-,CASSLGLEAEQYF,TGTGCCAGCAGCTTAGGCTTAGAGGCCGAGCAGTACTTC
TRBV4-3,TRBD1,TRBJ1-1,-,CASSRGQLNTEAFF,TGTGCCAGCAGTCGGGGACAGCTAAACACTGAAGCTTTCTTT
TRBV11-2,TRBD2,TRBJ2-5,-,CASRSGTSGVFQETQYF,TGTGCCAGCAGATCCGGGACTAGCGGGGTTTTCCAAGAGACCCAGTACTTC
TRBV10-3,TRBD1,TRBJ2-1,-,CAISDPGTANEQFF,TGTGCCATCAGTGATCCCGGGACAGCCAATGAGCAGTTCTTC
TRBV7-7,-,TRBJ2-4,once,CASSLVDGDIQYF,TGTGCCAGCAGCTTGGTGGATGGCGACATTCAGTACTTC
TRBV4-3,-,TRBJ1-6,-,CASSRNGGRNSPLHF,TGCGCCAGCAGCCGAAATGGGGGGAGGAATTCACCCCTCCACTTT
TRBV20-1,TRBD2,TRBJ2-3,-,CSARDLASGERTDTQYF,TGCAGTGCTAGAGATCTGGCTAGCGGGGAACGCACAGATACGCAGTATTTT
TRBV27,TRBD1,TRBJ1-4,-,CASSTQQGRREKLFF,TGTGCCAGCAGTACACAACAGGGGAGAAGAGAAAAACTGTTTTTT
TRBV29-1,-,TRBJ1-1,-,CSVEPQADTEAFF,TGCAGCGTTGAACCCCAGGCGGACACTGAAGCTTTCTTT
TRBV30,TRBD1,TRBJ1-1,-,CAWSEGQAAKAFF,TGTGCCTGGAGTGAAGGACAGGCCGCCAAAGCTTTCTTT
TRBV29-1,-,TRBJ1-2,many,CSAGVPNYGYTF,TGCAGCGCGGGCGTCCCTAACTATGGCTACACCTTC
TRBV24-1,TRBD2,TRBJ2-1,-,CATSDPGTSGGLLYNEQFF,TGTGCCACCAGTGACCCCGGGACTAGCGGGGGGCTCCTTTACAATGAGCAGTTCTTC
TRBV27,TRBD1,TRBJ2-5,few,CASSLSGGVAPVQETQYF,TGTGCCAGCAGCCTCTCAGGGGGCGTAGCGCCGGTCCAAGAGACCCAGTACTTC
TRBV13,-,TRBJ2-7,-,CASSLGRTDYEQYF,TGTGCCAGCAGCTTAGGCAGGACGGACTACGAGCAGTACTTC
TRBV10-3,-,TRBJ2-7,many,CAISRPGQVYEQYF,TGTGCCATCAGTCGACCGGGACAAGTATACGAGCAGTACTTC
TRBV12-3/TRBV12-4,-,TRBJ1-1,few,CASSARENTEAFF,TGTGCCAGCAGCGCCAGGGAAAACACTGAAGCTTTCTTT
TRBV6-2/TRBV6-3,TRBD1,TRBJ2-7,-,CASSKGQRIEQYF,TGTGCCAGCAGTAAGGGACAGCGGATCGAGCAGTACTTC
TRBV10-3,-,TRBJ1-4,few,CAISGTDGNEKLFF,TGTGCCATCAGTGGAACGGACGGGAATGAAAAACTGTTTTTT
TRBV6-5,TRBD1,TRBJ1-1,-,CASSSPGQGFNEAFF,TGTGCCAGCAGTTCCCCCGGACAGGGGTTCAATGAAGCTTTCTTT